The TCR beta chain under discussion was sequenced for a study of human T cells and chemical hapten exposure. Study details: TCR yields per sample varied mostly from small pooled library volume differences.

Trimming pared 0 bases from V and 1 base from J, leaving 9 bases between. CDR3 size: 15 residues. Germline lookup yields CDR1 MNHEY and CDR2 SVGAGI. It was the library that attached unique molecular identifiers to individual cDNA molecules. MiXCR, applied by TCRdb to the RACE reads, yields one record per CDR3 protein. The data contain fewer than 400,000 distinct CDR3 sequences, about 7% of them singletons. The time point was: patch test 1, 2 weeks after DPC sensitization. As to treatment: therapeutic diphenylcyclopropenone sensitization with weekly scalp DPC. The authors extracted total RNA from unfractionated whole blood.

The sequenced sample was whole blood, obtained in connection with sensitization to the hapten diphenylcyclopropenone (DPC). The receptor was isolated from a woman aged 18-29 years with alopecia areata. Some clones in this sample may be carry-over from other donors' samples. The chain recombines TRBV6-5 with TRBJ1-1; D ambiguous. CDR3 in DNA: TGTGCCAGCAGTTACTCGTGGCAGAGGAACACTGAAGCTTTCTTT. This codes for CASSYSWQRNTEAFF.